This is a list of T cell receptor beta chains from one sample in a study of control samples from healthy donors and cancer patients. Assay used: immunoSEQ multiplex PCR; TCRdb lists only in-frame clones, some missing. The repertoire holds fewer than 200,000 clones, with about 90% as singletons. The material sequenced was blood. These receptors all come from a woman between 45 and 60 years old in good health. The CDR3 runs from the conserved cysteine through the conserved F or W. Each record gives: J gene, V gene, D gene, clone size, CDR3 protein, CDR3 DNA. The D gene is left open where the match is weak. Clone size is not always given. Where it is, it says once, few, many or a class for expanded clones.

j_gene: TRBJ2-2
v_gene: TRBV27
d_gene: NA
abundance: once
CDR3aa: CASKGIYTGELFF
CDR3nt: TGTGCCAGTAAGGGCATTTACACCGGGGAGCTGTTTTTT

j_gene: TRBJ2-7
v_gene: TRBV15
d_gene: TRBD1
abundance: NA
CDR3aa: CATSSDRDAQYF
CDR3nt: TGTGCCACCAGTTCGGACAGGGATGCGCAGTACTTC

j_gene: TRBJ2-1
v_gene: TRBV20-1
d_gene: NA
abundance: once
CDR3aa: CSVIGFDEQFF
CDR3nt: TGCAGTGTCATTGGCTTCGATGAGCAGTTCTTC

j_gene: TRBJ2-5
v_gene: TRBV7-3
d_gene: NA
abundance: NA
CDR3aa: CASSLKVDTMLQETQYF
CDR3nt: TGTGCCAGCAGCTTAAAGGTTGACACCATGTTACAAGAGACCCAGTACTTC

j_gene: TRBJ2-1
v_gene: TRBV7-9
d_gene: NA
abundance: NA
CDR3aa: CASSSLRGAPRPFF
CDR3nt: TGTGCCAGCAGCTCCCTAAGGGGAGCTCCGAGGCCGTTCTTC

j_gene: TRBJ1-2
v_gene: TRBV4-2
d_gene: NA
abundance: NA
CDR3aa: CASSQEIYGYTF
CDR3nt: TGTGCCAGCAGCCAAGAGATTTATGGCTACACCTTC

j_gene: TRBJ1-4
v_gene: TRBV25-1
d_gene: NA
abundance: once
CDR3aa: CASSETGPNEKLFF
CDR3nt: TGTGCCAGCAGTGAGACAGGCCCTAATGAAAAACTGTTTTTT

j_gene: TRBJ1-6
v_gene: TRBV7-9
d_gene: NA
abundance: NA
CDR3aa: CASSLSGDYNSPLHF
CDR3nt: TGTGCCAGCAGCTTATCTGGGGACTATAATTCACCCCTCCACTTT

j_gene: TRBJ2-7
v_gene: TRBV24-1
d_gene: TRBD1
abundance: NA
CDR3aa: CATSDPTDRGLAYEQYF
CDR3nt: TGTGCCACCAGTGATCCGACGGACAGGGGGCTTGCCTACGAGCAGTACTTC

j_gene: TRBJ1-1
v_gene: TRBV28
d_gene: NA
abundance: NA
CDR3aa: CASLTGLDPEAFF
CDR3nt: TGTGCCAGCCTCACGGGGTTGGACCCTGAAGCTTTCTTT

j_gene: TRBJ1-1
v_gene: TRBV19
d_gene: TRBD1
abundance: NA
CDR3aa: CASSQDRGTFF
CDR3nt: TGTGCCAGTAGTCAGGACAGGGGCACTTTCTTT

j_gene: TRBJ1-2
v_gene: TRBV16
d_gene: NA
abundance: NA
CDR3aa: CASTTTRGSEGYTF
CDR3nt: TGTGCCAGCACCACAACGAGGGGCTCGGAGGGCTACACCTTC

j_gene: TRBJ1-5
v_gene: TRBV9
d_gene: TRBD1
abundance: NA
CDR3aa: CASSAGTGTYQPQHF
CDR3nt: TGTGCCAGCAGTGCCGGGACAGGCACCTATCAGCCCCAGCATTTT

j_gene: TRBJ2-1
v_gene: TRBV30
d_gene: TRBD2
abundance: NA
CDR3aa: CAWSAVPSGSNNEQFF
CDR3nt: TGTGCCTGGAGTGCCGTCCCTAGCGGGAGTAACAATGAGCAGTTCTTC

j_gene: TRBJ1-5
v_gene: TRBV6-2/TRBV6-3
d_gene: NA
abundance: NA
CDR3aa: CASSYGVRNQPQHF
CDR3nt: TGTGCCAGCAGTTACGGGGTAAGAAATCAGCCCCAGCATTTT

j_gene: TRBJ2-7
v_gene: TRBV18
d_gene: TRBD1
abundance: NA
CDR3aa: CASSPPSRPGGPGPYF
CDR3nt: TGTGCCAGCTCACCACCATCTAGGCCAGGGGGTCCCGGGCCGTACTTC

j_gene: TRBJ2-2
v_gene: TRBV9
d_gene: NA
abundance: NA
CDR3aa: CASSVGEDGELFF
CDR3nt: TGTGCCAGCAGCGTGGGGGAGGACGGGGAGCTGTTTTTT

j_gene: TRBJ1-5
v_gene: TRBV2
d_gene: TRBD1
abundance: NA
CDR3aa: CASKTGTGPYQPQHF
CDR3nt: TGTGCCAGCAAAACCGGGACAGGGCCCTATCAGCCCCAGCATTTT

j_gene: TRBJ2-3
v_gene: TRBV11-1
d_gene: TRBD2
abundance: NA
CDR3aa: CASSSGLAGRVDTQYF
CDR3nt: TGTGCCAGCAGCTCCGGACTAGCGGGACGGGTAGATACGCAGTATTTT

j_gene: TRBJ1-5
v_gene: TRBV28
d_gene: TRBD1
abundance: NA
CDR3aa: CASIPGQVNQPQHF
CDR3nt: TGTGCCAGCATCCCCGGACAGGTCAATCAGCCCCAGCATTTT

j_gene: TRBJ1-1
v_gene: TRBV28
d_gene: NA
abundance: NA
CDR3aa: CASILNYGREAFF
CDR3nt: TGTGCCAGCATCCTAAACTATGGCCGAGAAGCTTTCTTT

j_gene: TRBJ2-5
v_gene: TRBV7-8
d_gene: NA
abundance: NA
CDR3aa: CASSLYRKETQYF
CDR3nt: TGTGCCAGCAGCTTATATAGAAAAGAGACCCAGTACTTC

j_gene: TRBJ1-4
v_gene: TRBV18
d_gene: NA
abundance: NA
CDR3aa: CASSPPMGSVDEKLFF
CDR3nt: TGTGCCAGCTCACCACCGATGGGGTCGGTTGATGAAAAACTGTTTTTT

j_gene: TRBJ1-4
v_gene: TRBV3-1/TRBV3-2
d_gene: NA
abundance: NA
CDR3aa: CASRLRREKLFF
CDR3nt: TGTGCCAGCCGCTTACGGAGAGAAAAACTGTTTTTT

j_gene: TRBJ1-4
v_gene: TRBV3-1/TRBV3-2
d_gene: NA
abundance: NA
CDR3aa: CASSQVYAVGEKLFF
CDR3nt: TGTGCCAGCAGCCAAGTGTATGCGGTGGGGGAAAAACTGTTTTTT

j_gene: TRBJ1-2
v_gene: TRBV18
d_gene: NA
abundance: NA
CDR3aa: CASSPPFGGTGSYGYTF
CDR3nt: TGTGCCAGCTCACCACCGTTCGGTGGCACAGGGAGCTATGGCTACACCTTC

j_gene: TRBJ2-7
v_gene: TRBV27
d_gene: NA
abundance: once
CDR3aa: CASSPLGGANEQYF
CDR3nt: TGTGCCAGCAGCCCTCTAGGGGGTGCGAACGAGCAGTACTTC

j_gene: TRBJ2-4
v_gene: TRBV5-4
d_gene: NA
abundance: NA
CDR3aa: CASSSQTHRINIQYF
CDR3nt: TGTGCCAGCAGCTCCCAAACACACAGGATAAACATTCAGTACTTC

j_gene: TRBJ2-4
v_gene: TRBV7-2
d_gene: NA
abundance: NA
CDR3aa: CASSLEFVAQNIQYF
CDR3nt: TGTGCCAGCAGCTTAGAGTTCGTCGCGCAAAACATTCAGTACTTC

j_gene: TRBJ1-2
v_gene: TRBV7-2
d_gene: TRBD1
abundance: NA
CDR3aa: CASSPRDRVAYGYTF
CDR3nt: TGTGCCAGCAGCCCTAGAGACAGGGTCGCCTATGGCTACACCTTC

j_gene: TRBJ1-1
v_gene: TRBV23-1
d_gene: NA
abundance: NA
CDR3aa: CASSQLRQNTEAFF
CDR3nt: TGCGCCAGCAGTCAATTGAGGCAGAACACTGAAGCTTTCTTT

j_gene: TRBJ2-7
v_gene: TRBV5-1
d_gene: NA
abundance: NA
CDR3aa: CASSLADRDYDEQYF
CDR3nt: TGCGCCAGCAGCTTGGCCGACAGGGACTATGACGAGCAGTACTTC

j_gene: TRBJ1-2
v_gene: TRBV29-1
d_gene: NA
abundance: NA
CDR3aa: CSVFLANYGYTF
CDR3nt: TGCAGCGTTTTTTTGGCTAACTATGGCTACACCTTC

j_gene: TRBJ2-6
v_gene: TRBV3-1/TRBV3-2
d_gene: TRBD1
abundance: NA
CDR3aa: CASSLGQGEGSGANVLTF
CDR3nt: TGTGCCAGCAGCCTAGGACAGGGAGAGGGCTCTGGGGCCAACGTCCTGACTTTC

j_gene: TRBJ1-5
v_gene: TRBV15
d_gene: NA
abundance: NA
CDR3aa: CATSRGSVNSNQPQHF
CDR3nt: TGTGCCACCAGCAGAGGTTCCGTGAATAGCAATCAGCCCCAGCATTTT

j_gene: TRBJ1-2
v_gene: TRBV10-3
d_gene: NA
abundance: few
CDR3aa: CAISEPRVTRGYTF
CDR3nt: TGTGCCATCAGTGAGCCGAGAGTTACCCGGGGCTACACCTTC

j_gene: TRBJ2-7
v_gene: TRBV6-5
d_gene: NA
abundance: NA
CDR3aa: CASRATSGAQYEQYF
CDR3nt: TGTGCCAGCAGGGCCACCTCGGGGGCGCAGTACGAGCAGTACTTC

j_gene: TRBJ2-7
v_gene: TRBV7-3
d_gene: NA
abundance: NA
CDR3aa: CASSLIQGGEQYF
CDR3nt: TGTGCCAGCAGCTTAATTCAGGGCGGGGAGCAGTACTTC

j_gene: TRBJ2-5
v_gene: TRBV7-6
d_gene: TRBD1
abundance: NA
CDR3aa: CASSIRDRAALETQYF
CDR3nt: TGTGCCAGCAGCATCCGGGACAGGGCTGCCCTGGAGACCCAGTACTTC

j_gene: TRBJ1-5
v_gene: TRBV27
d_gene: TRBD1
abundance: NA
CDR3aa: CASSSLQTGNQPQHF
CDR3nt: TGTGCCAGCAGTTCCCTTCAGACAGGGAATCAGCCCCAGCATTTT

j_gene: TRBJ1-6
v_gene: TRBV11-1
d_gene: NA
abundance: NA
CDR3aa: CASSSQYSPLHF
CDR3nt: TGTGCCAGCAGCTCCCAGTATTCACCCCTCCACTTT

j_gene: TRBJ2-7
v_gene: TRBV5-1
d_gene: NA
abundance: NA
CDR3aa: CASSLERGEFNEQYF
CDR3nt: TGCGCCAGCAGCTTGGAACGTGGGGAATTCAACGAGCAGTACTTC

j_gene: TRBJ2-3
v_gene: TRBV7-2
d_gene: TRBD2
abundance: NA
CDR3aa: CASSLGRTSGGADTQYF
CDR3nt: TGTGCCAGCAGCTTAGGGAGGACTAGCGGGGGGGCAGATACGCAGTATTTT

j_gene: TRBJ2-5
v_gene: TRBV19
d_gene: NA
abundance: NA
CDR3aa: CASRPEGVRETQYF
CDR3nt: TGTGCCAGTAGGCCGGAGGGGGTCCGGGAGACCCAGTACTTC

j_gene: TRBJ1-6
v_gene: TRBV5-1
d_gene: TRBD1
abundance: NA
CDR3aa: CASSSRQGDSPLHF
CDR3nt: TGCGCCAGCAGTTCCCGGCAGGGGGATTCACCCCTCCACTTT

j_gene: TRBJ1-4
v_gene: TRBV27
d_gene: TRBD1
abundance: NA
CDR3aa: CASSLSPGTGGEKLFF
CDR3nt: TGTGCCAGCAGTTTATCACCCGGGACAGGGGGAGAAAAACTGTTTTTT

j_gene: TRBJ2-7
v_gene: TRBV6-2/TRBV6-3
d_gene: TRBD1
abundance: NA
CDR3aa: CASSYAWDRDRAYEQYF
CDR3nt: TGTGCCAGCAGTTACGCTTGGGACCGGGACAGGGCCTACGAGCAGTACTTC

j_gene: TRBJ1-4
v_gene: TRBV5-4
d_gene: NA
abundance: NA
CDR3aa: CASSPGDMSEKLFF
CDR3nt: TGTGCCAGCAGCCCCGGGGACATGTCTGAAAAACTGTTTTTT

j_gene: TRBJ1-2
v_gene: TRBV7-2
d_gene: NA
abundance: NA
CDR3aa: CASSLAQLGAITF
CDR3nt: TGTGCCAGCAGCTTGGCCCAGTTGGGGGCCATTACCTTC

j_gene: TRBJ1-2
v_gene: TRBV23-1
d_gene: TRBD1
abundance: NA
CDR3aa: CARGGQGLSFGYTF
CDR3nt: TGCGCCAGAGGAGGACAGGGTCTTTCGTTCGGCTACACCTTC

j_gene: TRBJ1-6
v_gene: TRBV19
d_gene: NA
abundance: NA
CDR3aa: CASSRPGNSPLHF
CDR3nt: TGTGCCAGTAGTAGGCCGGGGAATTCACCCCTCCACTTT

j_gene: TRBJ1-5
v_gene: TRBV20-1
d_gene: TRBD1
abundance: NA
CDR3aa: CSASHGTGGFQPQHF
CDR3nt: TGCAGTGCTAGTCACGGGACAGGGGGCTTTCAGCCCCAGCATTTT

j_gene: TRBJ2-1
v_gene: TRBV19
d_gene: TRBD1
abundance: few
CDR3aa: CASSGQTGGNEQFF
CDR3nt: TGTGCCAGTAGTGGACAGACAGGGGGCAATGAGCAGTTCTTC

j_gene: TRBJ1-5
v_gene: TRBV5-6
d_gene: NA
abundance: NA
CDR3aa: CASSPDGRNQPQHF
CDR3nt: TGTGCCAGCAGCCCAGACGGACGCAATCAGCCCCAGCATTTT

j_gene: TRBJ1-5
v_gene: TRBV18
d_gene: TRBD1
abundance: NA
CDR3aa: CASSQGQPNSNQPQHF
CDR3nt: TGTGCCAGCTCGCAGGGACAGCCTAATAGCAATCAGCCCCAGCATTTT

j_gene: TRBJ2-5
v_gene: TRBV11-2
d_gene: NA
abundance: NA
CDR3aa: CASSLDILEQETQYF
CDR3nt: TGTGCCAGCAGCTTAGATATCCTAGAGCAAGAGACCCAGTACTTC

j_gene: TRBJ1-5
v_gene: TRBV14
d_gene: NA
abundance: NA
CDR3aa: CASSQGSVHQPQHF
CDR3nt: TGTGCCAGCAGCCAAGGGTCCGTACATCAGCCCCAGCATTTT